The clone carrying this T cell receptor (beta chain) was detected ten times or more. The antigen is undetermined. Previously published methods and listed TCR primers were used for the bulk TCR libraries. Each CDR3 protein is one row after TCRdb ran MiXCR on the PCR reads. The sample includes 50,000 or so distinct CDR3 sequences, 25% of them seen just once. The sample originates from a study of molecular identifiers for immune sequencing clone quantification. The study's findings and limits: Clonotypes topping 20 RNA copies carried over 97% of effector molecules but under 1% of naive ones. One million naive cells reportedly did not prevent detection of spiked Jurkat TCR RNA from one cell.

The J segment lost 4 bases and the V segment lost 4 bases, leaving 9 bases of the junction unmatched. Germline CDR1 LGHNA, CDR2 YSLEER. The CDR3 loop spans 16 amino acids. This receptor was obtained from a human donor in good health. Some libraries in this study had Jurkat cell RNA spiked in. The sequencing input was naive CD8+ T cells from blood, with Jurkat cell RNA spiked in. The subset is: FACS-sorted CD8+CD4-CCR7+CD45RA+ naive T cells. V and J are TRBV4-3 and TRBJ1-1; 10 nucleotides align to TRBD1. CDR3 protein: CASSPGTGALGTEAFF. The CDR3 nucleotides read TGCGCCAGCAGCCCCGGGACAGGGGCTTTGGGCACTGAAGCTTTCTTT.